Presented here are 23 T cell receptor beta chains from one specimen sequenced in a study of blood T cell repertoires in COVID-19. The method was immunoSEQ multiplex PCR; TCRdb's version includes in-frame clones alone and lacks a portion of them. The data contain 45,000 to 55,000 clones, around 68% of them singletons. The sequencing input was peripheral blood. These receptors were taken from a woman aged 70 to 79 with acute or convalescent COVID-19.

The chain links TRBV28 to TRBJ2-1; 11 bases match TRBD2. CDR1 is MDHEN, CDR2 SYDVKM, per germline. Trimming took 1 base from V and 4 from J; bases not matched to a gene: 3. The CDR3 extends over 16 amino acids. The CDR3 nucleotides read TGTGCCAGCAGTTTATTGGTAGCGGGAGGGTACAATGAGCAGTTCTTC. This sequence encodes CASSLLVAGGYNEQFF.

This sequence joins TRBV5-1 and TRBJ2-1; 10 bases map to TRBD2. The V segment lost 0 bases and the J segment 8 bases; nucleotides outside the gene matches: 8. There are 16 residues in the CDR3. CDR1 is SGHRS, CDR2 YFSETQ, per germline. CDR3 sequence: CASSLAQRGGTDEQFF. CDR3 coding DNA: TGCGCCAGCAGCTTGGCCCAGCGGGGGGGAACCGATGAGCAGTTCTTC.

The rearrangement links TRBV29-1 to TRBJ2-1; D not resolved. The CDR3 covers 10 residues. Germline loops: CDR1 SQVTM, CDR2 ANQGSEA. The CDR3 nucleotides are TGCAGGACGGGTTACAATGAGCAGTTCTTC. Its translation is CRTGYNEQFF.

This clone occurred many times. The CDR3 loop is CASSRDMYYGYTF. The CDR3 nucleotides read TGTGCCAGCAGCCGGGACATGTACTATGGCTACACCTTC. This chain joins TRBV7-9 and TRBJ1-2; TRBD1 is a possible D gene (6 bases). The CDR3 contains 13 residues. The germline V gene has CDR1 SEHNR and CDR2 FQNEAQ (reference sequence). Between the trimmed V and J ends, which lost 5 bases and 3 bases, there was a span of 10 bases.

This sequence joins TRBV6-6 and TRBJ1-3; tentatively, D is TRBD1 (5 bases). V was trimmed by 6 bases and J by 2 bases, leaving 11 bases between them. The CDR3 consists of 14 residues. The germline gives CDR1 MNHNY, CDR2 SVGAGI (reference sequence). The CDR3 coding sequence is TGTGCCAGCAGCCCGGGGGGGGCTGGAAACACCATATATTTT. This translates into CASSPGGAGNTIYF.

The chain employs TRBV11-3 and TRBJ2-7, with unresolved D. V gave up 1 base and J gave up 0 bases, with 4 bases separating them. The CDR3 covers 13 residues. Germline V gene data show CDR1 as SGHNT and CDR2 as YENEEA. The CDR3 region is CASSLGVSYEQYF. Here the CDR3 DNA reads TGTGCCAGCAGCTTAGGCGTCTCCTACGAGCAGTACTTC.

CDR3 residues: CSASPGLAGEGDTQYF. The CDR3 region has the DNA TGCAGTGCTAGTCCCGGACTAGCGGGAGAGGGAGATACGCAGTATTTT. The rearrangement uses TRBV20-1 and TRBJ2-3; 13 bases agree with TRBD2. The CDR3 is made up of 16 amino acids. Germline CDR1 DFQATT, CDR2 SNEGSKA (reference sequence). With 3 bases clipped from V and 5 bases from J, the junction kept 8 bases outside the gene matches.

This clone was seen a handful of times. The CDR3 loop reads CASSEASYGYTF. The CDR3 DNA sequence: TGTGCCAGCAGTGAAGCCAGCTATGGCTACACCTTC. The chain combines TRBV6-1 with TRBJ1-2; D gene uncertain. The CDR3 spans 12 residues. Germline-derived CDR1 and CDR2 are MNHNS and SASEGT. V lost 0 bases and J 4 bases, leaving 3 bases between the germline ends.

The CDR3 loop is CAISLTGENSPLHF. CDR3 in DNA: TGTGCCATCAGCTTGACAGGAGAGAATTCACCCCTCCACTTT. This rearrangement joins TRBV10-3 to TRBJ1-6; perhaps TRBD1 as D (6 bases). Germline V gene lookup returns CDR1 ENHRY and CDR2 SYGVKD. Trimming took 6 bases from V and 7 from J, leaving 13 bases between them. CDR3 length: 14 amino acids.

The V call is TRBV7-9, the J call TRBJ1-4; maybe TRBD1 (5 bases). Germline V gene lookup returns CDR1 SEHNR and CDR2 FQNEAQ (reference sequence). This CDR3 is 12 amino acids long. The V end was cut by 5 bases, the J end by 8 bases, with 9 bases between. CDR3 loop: CASSRGAEKLFF. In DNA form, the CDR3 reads TGTGCCAGCAGCCGTGGGGCCGAAAAACTGTTTTTT. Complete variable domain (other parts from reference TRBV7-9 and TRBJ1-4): DTGVSQNPRHKITKRGQNVTFRCDPISEHNRLYWYRQTLGQGPEFLTYFQNEAQLEKSRLLSDRFSAERPKGSFSTLEIQRTEQGDSAMYLCASSRGAEKLFFGSGTQLSVL.

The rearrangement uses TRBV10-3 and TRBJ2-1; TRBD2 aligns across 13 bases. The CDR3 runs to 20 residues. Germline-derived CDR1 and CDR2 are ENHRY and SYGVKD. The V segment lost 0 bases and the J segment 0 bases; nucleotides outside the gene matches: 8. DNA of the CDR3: TGTGCCATCAGTGAGTCGAAACTAGCGGGGGGGCTAAGCTCCTACAATGAGCAGTTCTTC. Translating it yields CAISESKLAGGLSSYNEQFF.

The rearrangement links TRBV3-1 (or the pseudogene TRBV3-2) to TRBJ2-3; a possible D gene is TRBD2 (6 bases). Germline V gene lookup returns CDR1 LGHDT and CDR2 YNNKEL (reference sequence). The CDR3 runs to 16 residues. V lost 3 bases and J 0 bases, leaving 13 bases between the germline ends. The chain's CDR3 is CASSQYGGASTDTQYF. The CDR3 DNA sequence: TGTGCCAGCAGCCAGTACGGCGGGGCTAGCACAGATACGCAGTATTTT.

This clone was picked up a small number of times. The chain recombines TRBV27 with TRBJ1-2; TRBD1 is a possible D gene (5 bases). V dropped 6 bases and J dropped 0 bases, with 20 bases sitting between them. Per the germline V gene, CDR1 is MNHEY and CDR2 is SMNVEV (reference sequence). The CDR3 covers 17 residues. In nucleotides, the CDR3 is TGTGCCAGCAGAAAATCGCCGGGACTCTCGTCTAACTATGGCTACACCTTC. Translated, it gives CASRKSPGLSSNYGYTF.

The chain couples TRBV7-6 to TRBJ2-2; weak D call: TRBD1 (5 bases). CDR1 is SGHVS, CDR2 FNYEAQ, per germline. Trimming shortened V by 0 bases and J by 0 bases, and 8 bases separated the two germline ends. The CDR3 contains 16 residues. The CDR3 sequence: CASSLASTANTGELFF. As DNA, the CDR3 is TGTGCCAGCAGCTTAGCCTCGACAGCGAACACCGGGGAGCTGTTTTTT.

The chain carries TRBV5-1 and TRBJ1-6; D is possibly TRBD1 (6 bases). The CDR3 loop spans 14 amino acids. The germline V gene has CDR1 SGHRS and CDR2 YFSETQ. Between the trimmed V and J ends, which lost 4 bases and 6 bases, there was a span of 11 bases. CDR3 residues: CASSTGQSNSPLHF. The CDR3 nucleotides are TGCGCCAGCAGCACCGGACAGTCTAATTCACCCCTCCACTTT.

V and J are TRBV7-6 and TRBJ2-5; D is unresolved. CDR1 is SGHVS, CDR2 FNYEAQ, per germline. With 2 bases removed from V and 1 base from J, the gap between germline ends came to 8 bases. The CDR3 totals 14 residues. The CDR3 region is CASSLMSTQETQYF. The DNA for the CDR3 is TGTGCCAGCAGCTTAATGTCTACCCAAGAGACCCAGTACTTC.

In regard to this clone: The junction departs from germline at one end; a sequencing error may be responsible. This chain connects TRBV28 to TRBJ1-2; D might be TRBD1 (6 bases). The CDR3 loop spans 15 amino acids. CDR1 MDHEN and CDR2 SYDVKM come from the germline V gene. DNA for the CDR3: TGTGCCACCAGTTTATTTGCGCAGGGGAACTATGGCTACACCTTC. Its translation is CATSLFAQGNYGYTF.

CDR3 bases: TGCGCCAGCAGCCAAGCACGAGGCGGTGGCTACACCTTC. The encoded protein is CASSQARGGGYTF. This chain joins TRBV4-1 and TRBJ1-2; D is unresolved. The V end lost 1 base, the J end lost 7 bases, and 10 bases lay between the germline ends. This CDR3 is 13 amino acids long. CDR1 and CDR2 (germline): MGHRA, YSYEKL.

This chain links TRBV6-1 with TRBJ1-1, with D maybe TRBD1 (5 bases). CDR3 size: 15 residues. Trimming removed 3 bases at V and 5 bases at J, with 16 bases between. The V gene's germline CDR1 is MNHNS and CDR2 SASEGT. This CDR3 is CASSDEYSGLTEAFF. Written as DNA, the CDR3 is TGTGCCAGCAGTGACGAATACTCAGGGTTGACTGAAGCTTTCTTT.

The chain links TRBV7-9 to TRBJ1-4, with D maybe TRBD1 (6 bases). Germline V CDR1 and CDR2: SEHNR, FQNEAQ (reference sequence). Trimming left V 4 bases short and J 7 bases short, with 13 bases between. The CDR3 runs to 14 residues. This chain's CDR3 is CASSSSGTLEKLFF. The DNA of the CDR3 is TGTGCCAGCAGCTCTTCCGGGACACTTGAAAAACTGTTTTTT.

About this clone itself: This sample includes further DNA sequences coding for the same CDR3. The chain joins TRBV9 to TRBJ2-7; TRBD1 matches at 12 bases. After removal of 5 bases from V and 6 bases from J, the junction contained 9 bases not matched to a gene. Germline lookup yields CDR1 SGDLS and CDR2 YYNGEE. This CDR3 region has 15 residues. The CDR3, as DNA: TGTGCCAGCAGTCCCACCCGGGACAGGGGGCCCGAGCAGTACTTC. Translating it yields CASSPTRDRGPEQYF.

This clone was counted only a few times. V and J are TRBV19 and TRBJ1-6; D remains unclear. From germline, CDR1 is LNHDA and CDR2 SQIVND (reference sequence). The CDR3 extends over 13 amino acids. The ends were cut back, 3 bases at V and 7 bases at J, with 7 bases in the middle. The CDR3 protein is CASSIERNSPLHF. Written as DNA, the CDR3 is TGTGCCAGTAGTATCGAGAGAAATTCACCCCTCCACTTT.

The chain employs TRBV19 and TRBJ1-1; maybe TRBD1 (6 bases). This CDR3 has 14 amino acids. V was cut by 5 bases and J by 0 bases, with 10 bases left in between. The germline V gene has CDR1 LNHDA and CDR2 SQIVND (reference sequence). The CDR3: CASSETGLNTEAFF. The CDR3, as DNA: TGTGCCAGTAGTGAGACAGGCCTGAACACTGAAGCTTTCTTT. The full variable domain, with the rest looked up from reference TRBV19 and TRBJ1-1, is DGGITQSPKYLFRKEGQNVTLSCEQNLNHDAMYWYRQDPGQGLRLIYYSQIVNDFQKGDIAEGYSVSREKKESFPLTVTSAQKNPTAFYLCASSETGLNTEAFFGQGTRLTVV.